These 10 T cell receptor beta chains were sequenced from one sample in a study of blood T cells in healthy people across ages. A sample-barcoded 5' primer and a J-beta primer mix were used in a second PCR of roughly 6 to 12 cycles. Using its own MiXCR run on the 5' RACE reads, TCRdb lists one record per CDR3 protein. The sample contains approximately 600,000 distinct CDR3 sequences, 45% to 65% of which appear only once. The specimen sequenced was blood. Receptor source: a man aged 55 to 69 in good health.

There are a few counts of this clonotype. This chain joins TRBV6-5 and TRBJ2-1; no clear D gene. V lost 4 bases, J lost 6 bases, and 7 bases lay in between. The CDR3 spans 12 residues. Germline loops: CDR1 MNHEY, CDR2 SVGAGI. In DNA form, the CDR3 reads TGTGCCAGCAGTTCTACACTCAATGAGCAGTTCTTC. Protein product: CASSSTLNEQFF.

This chain uses TRBV6-1 with TRBJ2-3, with D perhaps TRBD2 (5 bases). V dropped 6 bases and J dropped 4 bases, with 11 bases sitting between them. CDR1 MNHNS and CDR2 SASEGT come from the germline V gene. This CDR3 is built from 13 residues. The CDR3 sequence: CASSDGVADTQYF. CDR3 coding DNA: TGTGCCAGCAGCGACGGGGTCGCAGATACGCAGTATTTT.

V usage is TRBV4-2 and J usage is TRBJ1-2, with TRBD1 identical over 8 bases. The germline V gene has CDR1 LGHNA and CDR2 YNFKEQ. The CDR3 runs 19 residues. Germline trimming cut 0 bases from V and 4 bases from J; bases unmatched to any gene: 16. CDR3 region: CASSQDSPRGQNRFYGYTF. The DNA for the CDR3 is TGTGCCAGCAGCCAAGATTCCCCCAGGGGGCAAAACCGATTCTATGGCTACACCTTC.

This clonotype was observed once. The genes are TRBV12-3 or TRBV12-4 and TRBJ2-2, with D tentatively TRBD1 (5 bases). V was pared by 0 bases and J by 4 bases, with 15 bases between. The CDR3 length is 17 residues. The CDR3 is CASSLAGRAALTGELFF. As DNA, the CDR3 is TGTGCCAGCAGTTTAGCGGGCAGGGCGGCGCTCACCGGGGAGCTGTTTTTT.

The rearrangement uses TRBV5-6 and TRBJ1-6; 8 bases align to TRBD1. The ends lost 2 bases at V and 10 bases at J; junction bases unmatched: 8. This CDR3 region has 15 residues. From germline, CDR1 is SGHDT and CDR2 YYEEEE. The CDR3: CASSFSTGARSPLHF. The DNA of the CDR3 is TGTGCCAGCAGCTTCTCGACAGGGGCTAGGTCACCCCTCCACTTT.

This clonotype was counted between two and nine times. The CDR3, as DNA: TGCGCCGTCCTTCAAGGAGCCCACGAGCAGTACTTC. It specifies CAVLQGAHEQYF. This chain links TRBV10-2 with TRBJ2-7; D is ambiguous. The V and J ends lost 11 bases and 5 bases respectively, with 16 bases between them. The germline V gene encodes CDR1 WSHSY and CDR2 SAAADI. There are 12 residues in the CDR3.

This chain joins TRBV5-1 and TRBJ2-1, with TRBD2 identical over 10 bases. This CDR3 region has 17 residues. Germline trimming cut 0 bases from V and 2 bases from J; bases unmatched to any gene: 5. Per the germline V gene, CDR1 is SGHRS and CDR2 is YFSETQ. As DNA, the CDR3 is TGCGCCAGCAGCTTGGTTCCAGCGGGGGGGCCCTACAATGAGCAGTTCTTC. Translation gives CASSLVPAGGPYNEQFF.

The CDR3 is CASSLAGTGASALHF. DNA of the CDR3: TGTGCCAGCAGCTTAGCGGGGACAGGGGCCTCGGCCCTCCACTTT. The chain employs TRBV7-2 and TRBJ1-6, with 10 positions matching TRBD1. Germline-derived CDR1 and CDR2 are SGHTA and FQGNSA. The length of the CDR3 is 15 residues. V trimming: 0 bases; J trimming: 14 bases; junction bases outside the gene matches: 7.

The chain combines TRBV6-6 with TRBJ2-5; TRBD1 aligns across 11 bases. The end of the DNA aligns better with TRBJ2-7, so the J call may be wrong. Per germline, CDR1 MNHNY and CDR2 SVGAGI (reference sequence). The CDR3 covers 13 residues. The CDR3: CASSRDRGFEQYF. The DNA for the CDR3 is TGTGCCAGCAGCCGGGACAGGGGGTTCGAGCAGTACTTC.

This clonotype was seen only a few times. The chain's CDR3 is CSANRPSGGETQYF. The CDR3 DNA reads as TGCAGCGCTAATAGGCCCAGCGGGGGAGAGACCCAGTACTTC. This sequence joins TRBV29-1 and TRBJ2-5; 8 nucleotides align to TRBD2. This CDR3 comprises 14 residues. From germline, CDR1 is SQVTM and CDR2 ANQGSEA. V lost 7 bases to trimming and J lost 4 bases; unmatched junction nucleotides: 11.